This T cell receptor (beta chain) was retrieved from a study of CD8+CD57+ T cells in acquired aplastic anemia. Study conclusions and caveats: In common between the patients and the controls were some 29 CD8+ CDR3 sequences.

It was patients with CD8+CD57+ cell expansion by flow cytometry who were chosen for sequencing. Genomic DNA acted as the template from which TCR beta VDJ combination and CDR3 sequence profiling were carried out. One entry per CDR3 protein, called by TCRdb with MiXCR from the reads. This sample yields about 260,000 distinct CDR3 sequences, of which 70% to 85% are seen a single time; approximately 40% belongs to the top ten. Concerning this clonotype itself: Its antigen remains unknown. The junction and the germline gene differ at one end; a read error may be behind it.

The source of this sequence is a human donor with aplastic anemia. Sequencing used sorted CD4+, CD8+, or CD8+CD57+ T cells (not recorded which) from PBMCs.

CDR3 in amino acids: CATSLVGQGGSYTF. Written as DNA, the CDR3 is TGTGCCACCAGTTTAGTTGGACAGGGAGGAAGCTACACCTTC. J is TRBJ1-2 and V is TRBV12-3 or TRBV12-4, with TRBD1 matching over 8 bases. CDR3 length: 14 amino acids.